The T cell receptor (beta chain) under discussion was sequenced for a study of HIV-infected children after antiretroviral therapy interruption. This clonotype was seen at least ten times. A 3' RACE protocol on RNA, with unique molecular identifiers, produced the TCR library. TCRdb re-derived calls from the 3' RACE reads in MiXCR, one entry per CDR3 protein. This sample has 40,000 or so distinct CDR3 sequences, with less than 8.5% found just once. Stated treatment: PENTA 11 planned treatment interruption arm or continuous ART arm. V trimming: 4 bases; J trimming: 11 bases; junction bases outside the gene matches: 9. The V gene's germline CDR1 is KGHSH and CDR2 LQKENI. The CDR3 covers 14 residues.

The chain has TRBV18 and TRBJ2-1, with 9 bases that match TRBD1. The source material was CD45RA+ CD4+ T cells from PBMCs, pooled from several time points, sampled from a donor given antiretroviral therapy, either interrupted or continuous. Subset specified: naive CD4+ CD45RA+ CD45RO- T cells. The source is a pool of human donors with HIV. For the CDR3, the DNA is TGTGCCAGCTCACAAAAACAGGGGGCAGAGCAGCAGTTCTTC. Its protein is CASSQKQGAEQQFF.